The present entry profiles one T cell receptor beta chain with its context. As yet, its antigen is unknown. This specimen comes from a study of T cells in Graves' hyperthyroidism and ophthalmopathy. Whole-study findings and limits: Blood shared most expanded thyroid clonotypes above 0.001.

Lactation, pregnancy, other autoimmune disease or uncontrolled infection excluded patients. Over 8 ml fresh peripheral blood yielded the PBMCs. RNA transcripts served as the template for amplifying TCR beta CDR3 regions. The HTBI primer set drove a first-round RT-PCR of the TCR CDR3. One entry per CDR3 protein results from TCRdb running MiXCR on the multiplex PCR reads. This table has roughly 750,000 distinct CDR3 sequences, roughly 15% appearing once. V was clipped by 5 bases and J by 4 bases, with 18 bases between them. Germline-derived CDR1 and CDR2 are SGHTA and FQGNSA. This CDR3 is 15 amino acids long.

Sequenced input: blood. V usage is TRBV7-2 and J usage is TRBJ2-7, with D possibly called TRBD1 or TRBD2 (5 bases each). This receptor was taken from a young man with Graves' hyperthyroidism. The CDR3 sequence is CASSPLSGAIYEQYF. The CDR3 nucleotides are TGTGCCAGCAGCCCATTATCCGGGGCCATTTACGAGCAGTACTTC.